Given below is one T cell receptor (beta chain) in context. The data were obtained in a study of blood T cell repertoires in COVID-19. Across the whole study: Acute-phase and convalescent COVID-19 samples originated in the United States, Italy and Spain. The cDNA or gDNA used as material had been derived from T cells, B-cell-depleted T cells, or PBMCs.

Per the authors' pipeline: Nucleated cell counts were estimated from reference gene primer amplification. Using immunoSEQ multiplex PCR, the repertoire was profiled, and TCRdb retains in-frame clones only, with some absent. V and J calls and clone size are those listed in that table; D and trimming were worked out from the DNA. The repertoire holds 11,000 to 15,000 clones, around 82% seen once, with approximately 24% in the top ten. The germline V gene has CDR1 SNHLY and CDR2 FYNNEI. This CDR3 is 14 amino acids long. After removal of 7 bases from V and 1 base from J, the junction contained 2 bases not matched to a gene.

The gene calls are TRBV2 and TRBJ2-2, with 8 bases that match TRBD1. The TCR originated in a woman aged 55-75 years with acute or convalescent COVID-19. The specimen was peripheral blood. DNA of the CDR3: TGTGCCAGCAATACAGGGGGGAACACCGGGGAGCTGTTTTTT. Residues: CASNTGGNTGELFF.